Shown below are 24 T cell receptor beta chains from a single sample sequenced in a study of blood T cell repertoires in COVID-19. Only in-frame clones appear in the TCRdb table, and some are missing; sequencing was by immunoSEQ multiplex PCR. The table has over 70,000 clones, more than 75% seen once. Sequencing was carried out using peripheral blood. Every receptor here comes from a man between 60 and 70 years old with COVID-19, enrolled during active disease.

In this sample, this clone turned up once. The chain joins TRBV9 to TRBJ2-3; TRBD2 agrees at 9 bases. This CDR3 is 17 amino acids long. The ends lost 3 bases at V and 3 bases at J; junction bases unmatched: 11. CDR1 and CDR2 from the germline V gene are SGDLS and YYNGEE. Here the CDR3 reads CASSALGGRARTDTQYF. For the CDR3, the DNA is TGTGCCAGCAGCGCTTTAGGCGGGAGGGCCCGAACAGATACGCAGTATTTT.

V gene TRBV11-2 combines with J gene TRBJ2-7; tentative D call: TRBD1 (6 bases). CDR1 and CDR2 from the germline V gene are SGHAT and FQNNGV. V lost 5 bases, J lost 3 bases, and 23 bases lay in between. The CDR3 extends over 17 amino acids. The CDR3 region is CASSPQGISVGGYEQYF. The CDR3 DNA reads TGTGCCAGCAGCCCCCAGGGGATAAGCGTGGGCGGCTACGAGCAGTACTTC. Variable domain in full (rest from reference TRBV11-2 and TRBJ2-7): EAGVAQSPRYKIIEKRQSVAFWCNPISGHATLYWYQQILGQGPKLLIQFQNNGVVDDSQLPKDRFSAERLKGVDSTLKIQPAKLEDSAVYLCASSPQGISVGGYEQYFGPGTRLTVT.

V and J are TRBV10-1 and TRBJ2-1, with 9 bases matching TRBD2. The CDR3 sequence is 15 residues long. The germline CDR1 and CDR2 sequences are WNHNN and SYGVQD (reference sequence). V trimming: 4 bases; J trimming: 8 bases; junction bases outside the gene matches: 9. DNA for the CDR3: TGCGCCAGCAGTGCGACCGGGACTAGCTTCTATGAGCAGTTCTTC. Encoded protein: CASSATGTSFYEQFF.

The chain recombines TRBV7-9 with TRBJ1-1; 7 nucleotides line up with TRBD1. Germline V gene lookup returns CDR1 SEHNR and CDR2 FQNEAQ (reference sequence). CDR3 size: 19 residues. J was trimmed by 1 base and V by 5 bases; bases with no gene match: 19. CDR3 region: CASSPTGTDSLISNTEAFF. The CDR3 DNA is TGTGCCAGCAGCCCTACCGGGACAGATAGCCTCATTTCGAACACTGAAGCTTTCTTT.

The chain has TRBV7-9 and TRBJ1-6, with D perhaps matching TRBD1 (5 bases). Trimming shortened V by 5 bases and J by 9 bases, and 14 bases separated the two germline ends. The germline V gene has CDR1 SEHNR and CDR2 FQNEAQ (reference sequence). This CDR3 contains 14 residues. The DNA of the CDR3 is TGTGCCAGCAGCCAAGACAGTTCCGCTTCACCCCTCCACTTT. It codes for CASSQDSSASPLHF.

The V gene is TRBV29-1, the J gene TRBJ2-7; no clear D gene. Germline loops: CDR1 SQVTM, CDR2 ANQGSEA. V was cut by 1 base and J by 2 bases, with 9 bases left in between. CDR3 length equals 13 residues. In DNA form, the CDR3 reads TGCAGCGTTGAAGGTGGGCAGACCTACGAGCAGTACTTC. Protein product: CSVEGGQTYEQYF.

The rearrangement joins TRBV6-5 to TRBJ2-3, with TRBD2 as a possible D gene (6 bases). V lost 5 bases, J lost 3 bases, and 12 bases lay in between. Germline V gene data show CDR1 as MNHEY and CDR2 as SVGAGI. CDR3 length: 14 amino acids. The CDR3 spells CASSTGVRTDTQYF. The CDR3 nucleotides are TGTGCCAGCAGTACGGGAGTCAGAACAGATACGCAGTATTTT.

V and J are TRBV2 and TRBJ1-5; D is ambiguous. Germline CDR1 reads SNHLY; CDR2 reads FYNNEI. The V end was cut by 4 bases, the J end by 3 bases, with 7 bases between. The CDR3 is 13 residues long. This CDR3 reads CASSGLVNQPQHF. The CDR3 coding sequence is TGTGCCAGCAGTGGGTTAGTCAATCAGCCCCAGCATTTT.

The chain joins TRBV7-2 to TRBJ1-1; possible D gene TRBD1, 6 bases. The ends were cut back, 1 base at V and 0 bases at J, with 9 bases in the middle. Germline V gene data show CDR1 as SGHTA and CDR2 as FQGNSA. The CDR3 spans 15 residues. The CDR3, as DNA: TGTGCCAGCAGCTTAGGACAGGTTCTGAACACTGAAGCTTTCTTT. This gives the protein CASSLGQVLNTEAFF.

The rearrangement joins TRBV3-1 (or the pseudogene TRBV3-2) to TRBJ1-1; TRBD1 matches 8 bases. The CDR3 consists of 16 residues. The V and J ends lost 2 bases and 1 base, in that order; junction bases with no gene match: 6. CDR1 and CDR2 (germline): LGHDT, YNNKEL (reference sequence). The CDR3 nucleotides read TGTGCCAGCAGCCAATCAGGGGGCGCGGGGAACACTGAAGCTTTCTTT. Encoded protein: CASSQSGGAGNTEAFF.

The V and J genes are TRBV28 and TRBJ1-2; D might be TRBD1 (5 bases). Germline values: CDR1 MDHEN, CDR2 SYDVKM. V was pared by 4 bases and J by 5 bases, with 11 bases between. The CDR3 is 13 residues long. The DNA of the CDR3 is TGTGCCAGCAGTTGGCAGGGATCGTATGGCTACACCTTC. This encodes CASSWQGSYGYTF.

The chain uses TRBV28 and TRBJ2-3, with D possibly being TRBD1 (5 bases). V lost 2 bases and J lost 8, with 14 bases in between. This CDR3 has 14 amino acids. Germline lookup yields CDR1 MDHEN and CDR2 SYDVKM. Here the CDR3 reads CASSLSDDSRTQYF. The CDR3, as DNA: TGTGCCAGCAGTTTAAGCGATGACAGCCGTACGCAGTATTTT.

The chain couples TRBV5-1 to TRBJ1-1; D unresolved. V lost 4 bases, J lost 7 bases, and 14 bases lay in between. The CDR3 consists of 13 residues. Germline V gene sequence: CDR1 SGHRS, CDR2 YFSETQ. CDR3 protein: CASSPVGGHEAFF. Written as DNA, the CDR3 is TGCGCCAGCAGCCCCGTGGGAGGCCATGAAGCTTTCTTT.

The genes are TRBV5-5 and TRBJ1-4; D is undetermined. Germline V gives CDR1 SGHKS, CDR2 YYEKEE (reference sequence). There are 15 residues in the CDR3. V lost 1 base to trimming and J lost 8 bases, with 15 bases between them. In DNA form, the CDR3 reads TGTGCCAGCAGCTTGTCTGGCGGTTACTCAGAAAAACTGTTTTTT. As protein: CASSLSGGYSEKLFF.

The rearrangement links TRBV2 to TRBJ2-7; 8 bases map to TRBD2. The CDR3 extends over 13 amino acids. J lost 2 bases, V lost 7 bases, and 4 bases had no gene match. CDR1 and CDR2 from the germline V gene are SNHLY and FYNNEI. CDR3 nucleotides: TGTGCCAGCATGGGAGCGGGGGCCTACGAGCAGTACTTC. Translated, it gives CASMGAGAYEQYF.

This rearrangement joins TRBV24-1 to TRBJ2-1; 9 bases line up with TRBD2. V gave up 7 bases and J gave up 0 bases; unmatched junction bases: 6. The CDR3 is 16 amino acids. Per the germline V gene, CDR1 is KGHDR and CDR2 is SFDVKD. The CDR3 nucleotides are TGTGCCACCAGCGCGGGGGGGCTCGTCTCCTACAATGAGCAGTTCTTC. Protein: CATSAGGLVSYNEQFF.

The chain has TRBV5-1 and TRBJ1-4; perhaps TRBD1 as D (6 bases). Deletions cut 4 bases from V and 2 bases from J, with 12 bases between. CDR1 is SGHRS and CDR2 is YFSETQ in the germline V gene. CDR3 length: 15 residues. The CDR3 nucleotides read TGCGCCAGCAGCGTACAGGGTGCGACTAATGAAAAACTGTTTTTT. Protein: CASSVQGATNEKLFF.

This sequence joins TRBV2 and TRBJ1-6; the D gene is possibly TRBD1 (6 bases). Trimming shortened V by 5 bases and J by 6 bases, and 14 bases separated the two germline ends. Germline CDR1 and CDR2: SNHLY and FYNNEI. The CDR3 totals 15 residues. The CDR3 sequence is CASSWSQGSNSPLHF. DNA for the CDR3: TGTGCCAGCAGTTGGTCTCAGGGGAGTAATTCACCCCTCCACTTT.

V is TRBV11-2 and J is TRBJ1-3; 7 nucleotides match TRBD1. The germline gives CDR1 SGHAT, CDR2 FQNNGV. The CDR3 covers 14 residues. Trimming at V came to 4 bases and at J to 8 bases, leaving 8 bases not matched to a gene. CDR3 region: CASSYIQGSDTIYF. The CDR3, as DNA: TGTGCCAGCAGCTATATACAGGGGTCGGACACCATATATTTT.

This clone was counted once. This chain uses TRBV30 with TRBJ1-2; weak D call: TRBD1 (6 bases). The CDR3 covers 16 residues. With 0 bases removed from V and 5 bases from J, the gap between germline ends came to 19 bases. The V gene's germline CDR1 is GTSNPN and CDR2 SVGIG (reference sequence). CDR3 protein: CAWSVLGAGVGYGYTF. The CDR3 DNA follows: TGTGCCTGGAGTGTACTTGGAGCAGGGGTCGGGTATGGCTACACCTTC.

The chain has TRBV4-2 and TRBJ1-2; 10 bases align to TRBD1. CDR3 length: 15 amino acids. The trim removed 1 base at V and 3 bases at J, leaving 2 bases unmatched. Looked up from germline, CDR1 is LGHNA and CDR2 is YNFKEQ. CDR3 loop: CASSQGDRGYYGYTF. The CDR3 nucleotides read TGTGCCAGCAGCCAAGGGGACAGGGGATACTATGGCTACACCTTC.

This CDR3 reads CASSDSGTSGSGDEQYF. CDR3 DNA: TGTGCCAGCAGTGACTCCGGGACTAGCGGGAGCGGAGACGAGCAGTACTTC. The chain uses TRBV6-4 and TRBJ2-7; 14 bases fit TRBD2. Trimming cost V 0 bases and J 5 bases; bases outside gene matches: 6. This CDR3 region has 17 residues. Germline V gene data show CDR1 as MRHNA and CDR2 as SNTAGT.

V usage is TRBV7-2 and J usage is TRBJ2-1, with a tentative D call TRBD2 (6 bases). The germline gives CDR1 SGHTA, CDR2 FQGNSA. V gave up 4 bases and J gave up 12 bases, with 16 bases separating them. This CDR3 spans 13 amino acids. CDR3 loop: CASSYPGGRAQFF. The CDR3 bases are TGTGCCAGCAGCTATCCCGGGGGAAGGGCGCAGTTCTTC.

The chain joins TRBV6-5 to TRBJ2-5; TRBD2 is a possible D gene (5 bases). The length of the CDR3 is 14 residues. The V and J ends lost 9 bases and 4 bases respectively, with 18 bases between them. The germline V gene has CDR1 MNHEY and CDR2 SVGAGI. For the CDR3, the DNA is TGTGCCAGTCCCTCTCGGGGTTTTGGAGAGACCCAGTACTTC. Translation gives CASPSRGFGETQYF.